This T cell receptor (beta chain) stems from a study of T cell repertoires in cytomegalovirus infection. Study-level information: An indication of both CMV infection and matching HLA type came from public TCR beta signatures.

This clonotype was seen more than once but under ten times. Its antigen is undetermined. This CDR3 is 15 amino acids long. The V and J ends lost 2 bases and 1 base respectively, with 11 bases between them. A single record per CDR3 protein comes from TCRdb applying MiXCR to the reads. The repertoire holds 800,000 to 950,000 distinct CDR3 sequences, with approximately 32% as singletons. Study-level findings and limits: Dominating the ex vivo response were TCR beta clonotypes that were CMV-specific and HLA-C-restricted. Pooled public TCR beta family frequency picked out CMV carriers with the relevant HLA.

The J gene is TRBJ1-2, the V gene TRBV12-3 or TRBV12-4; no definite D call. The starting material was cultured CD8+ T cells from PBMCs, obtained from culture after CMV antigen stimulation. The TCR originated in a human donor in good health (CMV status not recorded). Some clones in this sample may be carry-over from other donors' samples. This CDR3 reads CASSLFARDNYGYTF. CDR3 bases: TGTGCCAGCAGTTTATTCGCGAGGGATAACTATGGCTACACCTTC.